The rows below give T cell receptor beta chains drawn from one sample of a study of CD8 T cells in ankylosing spondylitis. TCRdb reprocessed the 5' RACE reads via MiXCR and lists one record per CDR3 protein. The sample carries 230,000 or so distinct CDR3 sequences, about 20% recorded once. Sequenced input: blood, either unsorted or a sorted T cell fraction (not recorded which). Source of these receptors: a male donor with ankylosing spondylitis or in good health (not recorded which). CDR3s leave out the opening cysteine and the closing phenylalanine or tryptophan. The order of the fields is CDR3 length, clone size, V gene, CDR3 protein. Expanded clones get a size class; other rows say once, few or many, or leave the size out.

CDR3 length: 13
clone size: NA
V gene: TRBV4-3
CDR3 protein: ASSQDRDYGYEQY

CDR3 length: 19
clone size: NA
V gene: TRBV6-4
CDR3 protein: ASSDRTRKRNNRIRAYEQY

CDR3 length: 12
clone size: NA
V gene: TRBV5-1
CDR3 protein: ASSPGTSPWEQY

CDR3 length: 14
clone size: once
V gene: TRBV7-6
CDR3 protein: ASSLAGTDLYNEQF

CDR3 length: 13
clone size: few
V gene: TRBV20-1
CDR3 protein: SASSLRLDTDTQY

CDR3 length: 11
clone size: many
V gene: TRBV27
CDR3 protein: ASSSGPWNEQF

CDR3 length: 11
clone size: few
V gene: TRBV7-9
CDR3 protein: ASTPTVTGELF

CDR3 length: 11
clone size: few
V gene: TRBV29-1
CDR3 protein: SGRGGTYNEQF

CDR3 length: 10
clone size: NA
V gene: TRBV29-1
CDR3 protein: SVGVFGETQY

CDR3 length: 12
clone size: few
V gene: TRBV29-1
CDR3 protein: SVGGQAPGDTQY

CDR3 length: 14
clone size: NA
V gene: TRBV4-3
CDR3 protein: ASSQRTSFPYNEQF

CDR3 length: 13
clone size: NA
V gene: TRBV5-1
CDR3 protein: ASSLQEFSGNTIY

CDR3 length: 18
clone size: few
V gene: TRBV5-1
CDR3 protein: ASSQDRGYFSGTLSYEQY

CDR3 length: 16
clone size: few
V gene: TRBV5-1
CDR3 protein: ASSLSLAGLPSYNEQF

CDR3 length: 11
clone size: few
V gene: TRBV29-1
CDR3 protein: SIRDRGVNEQF

CDR3 length: 11
clone size: few
V gene: TRBV5-1
CDR3 protein: ASSLEASVEQY

CDR3 length: 12
clone size: NA
V gene: TRBV20-1
CDR3 protein: SASGLAALNEQF

CDR3 length: 14
clone size: few
V gene: TRBV29-1
CDR3 protein: SALLSQPDSNQPQH

CDR3 length: 13
clone size: NA
V gene: TRBV27
CDR3 protein: ASSPNLVSYNEQF

CDR3 length: 11
clone size: NA
V gene: TRBV29-1
CDR3 protein: SVDMDAYNEQF

CDR3 length: 15
clone size: few
V gene: TRBV11-2
CDR3 protein: ASSSRTSRPPYNEQF

CDR3 length: 11
clone size: NA
V gene: TRBV11-2
CDR3 protein: ASSPASAHEQY

CDR3 length: 12
clone size: few
V gene: TRBV27
CDR3 protein: ASSMGGNTNEQF

CDR3 length: 14
clone size: many
V gene: TRBV27
CDR3 protein: ASSTPGTSGYNEQF

CDR3 length: 12
clone size: many
V gene: TRBV10-3
CDR3 protein: AISPRDPNTEAF

CDR3 length: 13
clone size: many
V gene: TRBV5-1
CDR3 protein: ASSLLPGDSYEQY

CDR3 length: 11
clone size: NA
V gene: TRBV25-1
CDR3 protein: ASRQGGTGELF

CDR3 length: 13
clone size: few
V gene: TRBV9
CDR3 protein: ASSAGRGSYNEQF

CDR3 length: 10
clone size: NA
V gene: TRBV6-6
CDR3 protein: ASSYYVDTQY

CDR3 length: 12
clone size: few
V gene: TRBV14
CDR3 protein: ASSQGFGYNEQF

CDR3 length: 10
clone size: few
V gene: TRBV12-3/TRBV12-4
CDR3 protein: ASVNWTGELF

CDR3 length: 14
clone size: NA
V gene: TRBV4-1
CDR3 protein: ASSQNVKGSSYEQY

CDR3 length: 11
clone size: few
V gene: TRBV29-1
CDR3 protein: SVTPGAVTEAF

CDR3 length: 12
clone size: few
V gene: TRBV7-9
CDR3 protein: ASSLEPSTFEQY

CDR3 length: 13
clone size: many
V gene: TRBV12-3/TRBV12-4
CDR3 protein: ASSFSGQHNYGYT

CDR3 length: 13
clone size: NA
V gene: TRBV20-1
CDR3 protein: SAHDGTRSNNEQF

CDR3 length: 13
clone size: few
V gene: TRBV27
CDR3 protein: ASRPAGQGYNEQF